The sequence of this T cell receptor (beta chain) was determined in a study of CD8+CD57+ T cells in acquired aplastic anemia. Study information: The mean DNA yield obtained from sorted CD4+ and CD8+ cells came to roughly 3.4 ug. Study-level findings and limits: The number of CD8+ CDR3 sequences shared by patients and controls was roughly 31.

Genomic DNA constituted the template upon which TCR beta VDJ and CDR3 profiling was performed. TCRdb re-called the reads with MiXCR, one entry per CDR3 protein. The sample holds around 120,000 distinct CDR3 sequences, approximately 40% seen once. Of note for this clonotype: Antigen specificity is unknown.

The V and J ends lost 4 bases and 3 bases respectively, with 6 bases between them. The CDR3 spans 12 residues. Germline assignment: CDR1 MNHNS and CDR2 SASEGT. Sequencing was done on patients that had shown CD8+CD57+ cell expansion by flow cytometry. Each of the patients presented with severe acquired aplastic anemia. Patients were therapy-naive when their blood was sampled. The source is a human donor with aplastic anemia. The sequenced sample was sorted CD4+, CD8+, or CD8+CD57+ T cells (not recorded which) from PBMCs. The rearrangement uses TRBV6-1 and TRBJ1-1, with D hard to call. DNA of the CDR3: TGTGCCAGCAGTGCCTCGGACACTGAAGCTTTCTTT. Residues: CASSASDTEAFF.